The source of this TCR beta chain is a study of T cells after posttransplantation cyclophosphamide. The CDR3 contains 15 residues. Germline lookup yields CDR1 SGHNT and CDR2 YYREEE (reference sequence). V was pared by 4 bases and J by 4 bases, with 6 bases of the junction left unmatched. In its sample, this clone was seen once. Its antigen remains unidentified. The study's findings and limits: Recipient CMV seropositivity and CMV reactivation strongly tracked TRB clonality. Donor CD8+ memory clones often dominated recipient blood repertoires at later times.

Methotrexate plus calcineurin inhibitor accompanied controls' myeloablative marrow transplants; sampling was 1 year later. Sequenced by immunoSEQ multiplex PCR; TCRdb stores in-frame clones only, minus some. Among about 18,000 clones listed, 85% were seen once. The sequenced sample was PBMCs, obtained after allogeneic stem cell transplant with calcineurin inhibitor and methotrexate. This sequence was found in a female patient aged 18 to 29 who received an allogeneic stem cell transplant from an unrelated donor, was CMV-positive, and had acute and chronic GVHD. These T cells may partly come from the graft donor. This rearrangement joins TRBV5-4 to TRBJ2-7; 12 nucleotides agree with TRBD1. CDR3 DNA: TGTGCCAGCAGCCCCGGGACAGGGGGCGATTACGAGCAGTACTTC. It encodes CASSPGTGGDYEQYF. The complete variable domain, with remaining parts taken from reference TRBV5-4 and TRBJ2-7, reads ETGVTQSPTHLIKTRGQQVTLRCSSQSGHNTVSWYQQALGQGPQFIFQYYREEENGRGNFPPRFSGLQFPNYSSELNVNALELDDSALYLCASSPGTGGDYEQYFGPGTRLTVT.